Below, 9 T cell receptor beta chains from the same sample are listed, as sequenced in a study of CD8 T cells in Susac syndrome. A quantity of about 0.5 to 1 ug RNA underwent reverse transcription using random hexamers. TCRdb reanalysed the immunoSEQ multiplex PCR reads using MiXCR and keeps one entry per CDR3 protein. The sample consists of around 190,000 distinct CDR3 sequences, about 95% of them appearing once. Material for sequencing was CD4+ T cells from PBMCs. The receptors here all came from a human donor in good health.

The V and J genes are TRBV30 and TRBJ1-1, with a weak D call TRBD1 (6 bases). Looked up from germline, CDR1 is GTSNPN and CDR2 is SVGIG (reference sequence). V shed 4 bases and J shed 8 bases, with 11 bases lying between them. The CDR3 length is 11 residues. DNA for the CDR3: TGTGCCTGGACAGGGGTAGGGGAAGCTTTCTTT. Translation gives CAWTGVGEAFF.

The chain has TRBV7-8 and TRBJ2-4; D unclear. The CDR3 has 18 amino acids. V lost 3 bases and J lost 0, with 18 bases in between. CDR1 SGHVS and CDR2 FQNEAQ come from the germline V gene. The CDR3 bases are TGTGCCAGCAGCTTTTCAGTTCCCCTTTCCCAAGCCAAAAACATTCAGTACTTC. The encoded protein is CASSFSVPLSQAKNIQYF.

The chain recombines TRBV29-1 with TRBJ2-1; 11 nucleotides line up with TRBD2. This CDR3 has 16 amino acids. CDR1 SQVTM and CDR2 ANQGSEA come from the germline V gene. Trimming removed 4 bases from V and 2 bases from J; junction bases left unmatched: 7. For the CDR3, the DNA is TGCAGCGTTGTACTAGCGGGAGAGCAGGCCTACAATGAGCAGTTCTTC. This gives the protein CSVVLAGEQAYNEQFF.

This clonotype was seen once. The rearrangement joins TRBV20-1 to TRBJ2-5, with 9 bases identical to TRBD1. The CDR3 spans 13 residues. The ends lost 7 bases at V and 2 bases at J; junction bases unmatched: 5. Germline V lookup: CDR1 DFQATT, CDR2 SNEGSKA (reference sequence). The CDR3 bases are TGCAGTGTACCCGGGACAGGGCAAGAGACCCAGTACTTC. It translates to CSVPGTGQETQYF.

The chain recombines TRBV20-1 with TRBJ2-1; 11 bases line up with TRBD2. From germline, CDR1 is DFQATT and CDR2 SNEGSKA (reference sequence). V lost 8 bases and J lost 8; bases outside the gene matches: 14. CDR3 length: 15 amino acids. This chain's CDR3 is CSFFLTSGSWDEQFF. CDR3 bases: TGCAGTTTCTTTCTAACTAGCGGGAGTTGGGATGAGCAGTTCTTC.

This chain uses TRBV9 with TRBJ2-1; D is unresolved. CDR3 length equals 14 residues. Germline lookup yields CDR1 SGDLS and CDR2 YYNGEE. V lost 1 base and J lost 7, with 12 bases in between. In nucleotides, the CDR3 is TGTGCCAGCAGCGTACGAAGTGTGGCGAATGAGCAGTTCTTC. Translated: CASSVRSVANEQFF. Full variable domain (rest looked up from reference TRBV9 and TRBJ2-1): DSGVTQTPKHLITATGQRVTLRCSPRSGDLSVYWYQQSLDQGLQFLIQYYNGEERAKGNILERFSAQQFPDLHSELNLSSLELGDSALYFCASSVRSVANEQFFGPGTRLTVL.

The chain joins TRBV30 to TRBJ1-4; no clear D. The V end was cut by 0 bases, the J end by 7 bases, with 18 bases between. CDR1 GTSNPN and CDR2 SVGIG come from the germline V gene (reference sequence). The CDR3 is made up of 16 amino acids. The CDR3 spells CAWSVQRADEGEKLFF. CDR3 DNA: TGTGCCTGGAGTGTACAGAGGGCAGACGAGGGTGAAAAACTGTTTTTT.

V is TRBV5-4 and J is TRBJ2-6; D unclear. This CDR3 spans 15 amino acids. V gave up 4 bases and J gave up 1 base, with 9 bases separating them. Germline loops: CDR1 SGHNT, CDR2 YYREEE (reference sequence). CDR3 bases: TGTGCCAGCAGCCCAGCCAGATCTGGGGCCAACGTCCTGACTTTC. Translation gives CASSPARSGANVLTF.

The chain uses TRBV5-1 and TRBJ2-5, with 7 bases matching TRBD2. J lost 5 bases, V lost 0 bases, and 4 bases had no gene match. CDR3 length equals 14 residues. Germline CDR1 and CDR2: SGHRS and YFSETQ. In DNA, the CDR3 is TGCGCCAGCAGCTTGGAGACTAGCAAGGAGACCCAGTACTTC. Translation: CASSLETSKETQYF. The variable domain in full, completed from reference TRBV5-1 and TRBJ2-5, reads KAGVTQTPRYLIKTRGQQVTLSCSPISGHRSVSWYQQTPGQGLQFLFEYFSETQRNKGNFPGRFSGRQFSNSRSEMNVSTLELGDSALYLCASSLETSKETQYFGPGTRLLVL.